This TCR beta chain was identified during a study of post-analysis software for immune sequencing data. The study, taken as a whole, reports: TRBV segments more frequent in patients than in controls numbered a few and included TRBV5-6, TRBV5-1 and TRBV20-1. Compared against controls, patients with multiple sclerosis displayed significantly lower normalized Chao1 diversity.

TCR beta cDNA libraries had unique molecular identifiers. T cells numbering roughly 0.9 to 10 million yielded cDNA molecules that totaled about 500,000. TCRdb redid the calling of the PCR reads with MiXCR, one entry per CDR3 protein. The sample holds hundreds of thousands of distinct CDR3 sequences; 44% are singletons and the top ten take approximately 1.7%. About this clonotype itself: Its antigen is currently unknown.

With 0 bases removed from V and 8 bases from J, the gap between germline ends came to 13 bases. The germline CDR1 and CDR2 sequences are DFQATT and SNEGSKA (reference sequence). The CDR3 sequence is 13 residues long. The sequenced material came from blood. The chain joins TRBV20-1 to TRBJ1-2; a weak D match, TRBD1 (5 bases). This receptor was taken from a girl between 10 and 17 years old with multiple sclerosis. The DNA for the CDR3 is TGCAGTGCTAGAGAATTAACTGGGGACGGCTACACCTTC. It specifies CSARELTGDGYTF.